The 5 T cell receptor beta chains given below trace back to one sample, sequenced in a study of post-analysis software for immune sequencing data. Study outcomes and limitations: The five TRBV segments detected at higher frequency in patients than in controls included TRBV5-6, TRBV5-1 and TRBV20-1.

Carried by the TCR beta cDNA libraries were unique molecular identifiers. MiXCR was run by TCRdb on the PCR reads, yielding one entry per CDR3 protein. Of 740,000 or so distinct CDR3 sequences listed, 53% are singletons. Their specific antigens are unknown. The sequenced sample was blood. Receptors originate from a girl between 10 and 17 years old with multiple sclerosis.

V gene TRBV6-6 combines with J gene TRBJ2-7; TRBD2 might be the D (6 bases). Judging by the DNA end, TRBJ2-5 fits better; the J call may be wrong. Germline V lookup: CDR1 MNHNY, CDR2 SVGAGI (reference sequence). The CDR3 extends over 13 amino acids. CDR3 sequence reads: CASKYGGWETQYF. Written as DNA, the CDR3 is TGTGCCAGCAAATATGGGGGGTGGGAGACCCAGTACTTC.

The V gene is TRBV18, the J gene TRBJ1-1, with D possibly TRBD1 on 6 matching bases. Germline loops: CDR1 KGHSH, CDR2 LQKENI. The CDR3 length is 12 residues. Trimming removed 1 base at V and 7 bases at J, with 7 bases between. The CDR3 sequence is CASSPLQGEAFF. Here the CDR3 DNA reads TGTGCCAGCTCACCACTACAGGGTGAAGCTTTCTTT.

J is TRBJ2-1 and V is TRBV20-1; D is perhaps TRBD2 (5 bases). CDR1 is DFQATT, CDR2 SNEGSKA, per germline (reference sequence). The CDR3 is 12 amino acids. The CDR3 reads CSAPRGYNEQFF. The CDR3, as DNA: TGCAGCGCTCCTCGGGGCTACAATGAGCAGTTCTTC.

To note about this clonotype: One end of the junction fails to match germline, which may point to a read error. This rearrangement joins TRBV7-2 to TRBJ2-7; 9 nucleotides agree with TRBD2. This CDR3 spans 15 amino acids. Per the germline V gene, CDR1 is SGHTA and CDR2 is FQGNSA. CDR3 nucleotides: TGTGCCTGCAGCTTAAGAGCGGGGGGCTCCTACGAGCAGTACTTC. Its translation is CACSLRAGGSYEQYF.

The chain has TRBV7-2 and TRBJ1-6; 9 bases line up with TRBD1. There are 15 residues in the CDR3. The V and J ends lost 4 bases and 10 bases, in that order; junction bases with no gene match: 8. Germline V gene sequence: CDR1 SGHTA, CDR2 FQGNSA. CDR3: CASSSGTGMRSPLHF. In nucleotides, the CDR3 is TGTGCCAGCAGCTCCGGGACAGGGATGAGATCACCCCTCCACTTT.